This record covers a single T cell receptor beta chain. It lacks a known antigen. No base quality values were provided; no much bigger clone lies one nucleotide off. The roughly 39 donors, aged roughly 6 to 95 years, were systemically healthy Caucasian individuals from Russia. Roughly 11 milliliters of peripheral blood were drawn from each donor into EDTA-treated Vacutainer tubes. Ficoll-Paque density-gradient centrifugation was used to isolate PBMCs, with at least 7 million per sample. Trizol reagent was used to extract total RNA from PBMCs, with at least 6 micrograms per sample. For every donor, flow cytometry on a PBMC aliquot measured the percentage of naive CD45RAhigh/CD27high T cells. This sample is part of a study of blood T cells in healthy people across ages (dated by TCRdb to the mid-2010s). Regarding the complete study: In model experiments, template switching captured about one uniquely barcoded TCR beta cDNA molecule for every two T cells. Using deep sequencing normalized with unique cDNA molecular identifiers, the study measured how TCR beta repertoire diversity changes with age. The donors were split into four age groups: young (average 16 years), middle-aged (over 35), aged (over 55) and long-lived (roughly 86). To avoid experimental bias, donors of different ages were distributed randomly across sequencing lanes. The study analyzed two additional independent replicas of 1 million unique cDNA reads from the same blood draw for two donors, one aged 18 to 29 and one aged 80 or older. Overall results and qualifications from the work: Compared with the aged group, the long-lived group had more naive CD4+ T cells, fewer expanded clones and increased TCR diversity, a pattern suggesting age selection. Since profiling was done on bulk unsorted PBMCs, naive and antigen-experienced compartments could not be conclusively compared. A strong correlation was found between observed TCR beta diversity and the percentage of naive T cells measured by flow cytometry. Estimates of total diversity based on one million sequenced T cells were considered lower bounds and underestimates. Because the CMV infection status of the donors was unknown, age-related changes in expanded clonotypes may potentially have been confounded. As age increased, observed TCR beta diversity per million T cells dropped in a roughly linear way, and a significant reduction was already evident by age roughly 36.

Via the germline V gene, CDR1 is MNHEY and CDR2 SVGAGI. Measured from the cysteine to the phenylalanine, the CDR3 is 19 residues long. Only the CDR3 portion is preserved as DNA: 57 bases, with reading frame beginning at the first base. Libraries were made using 5' RACE. The reads were generated on an Illumina HiSeq 2500. A second PCR of roughly 6 to 11 cycles was run with a J-beta primer mix and a sample-barcoded 5' primer. A unique molecular identifier was introduced onto each TCR beta cDNA molecule by a template-switch 5' adaptor carrying 12 random nucleotides. At least 2.5 million CDR3-containing paired-end reads were obtained from each sample. First-strand cDNA was synthesized from all RNA with the Mint cDNA synthesis kit, primed by a TRBC-specific oligonucleotide. Following uracil-DNA glycosylase treatment, a first 18-cycle PCR with universal primers M1SS and BC2_uni_R was performed on all cDNA. The original pipeline was this. Each sample was normalized by randomly selecting 1 million high-quality reads, each carrying a distinct molecular identifier. Instead of being binned into consensus sequences, reads that shared molecular identifiers were thrown out. MiTCR, set to a Q25 quality threshold and the strictest error-elimination algorithm, was used for CDR3 identification, clonotype clustering and error correction. A nonparametric unseen species model with Euler transformation was used to estimate a lower bound on total TCR beta diversity. Clones were called with MiXCR by TCRdb after fastp trimmed the public reads at Q25, and only in-frame beta chains were retained. Rows with one shared CDR3 protein collapse into an entry with the most common genes and DNA. TCRdb's processing, not the study's, gives the V and J calls here. This sample lists roughly 1,800,000 distinct CDR3 sequences; roughly 52% were detected once. The ten most abundant clones make up 2.1% of the sample.

Sequencing was carried out using blood. The TCR originated in a woman aged 40 to 50 in good health. The rearranged segments are TRBV6-5 and TRBJ2-7; a tentative D call is TRBD1 (6 bases match). The J call may be incorrect, as the DNA end agrees better with TRBJ2-5. The CDR3 region: CASSYQIKIRDKKKETQYF. DNA sequence: TGTGCCAGCAGTTACCAGATTAAAATACGGGACAAGAAAAAAGAGACCCAGTACTTC.